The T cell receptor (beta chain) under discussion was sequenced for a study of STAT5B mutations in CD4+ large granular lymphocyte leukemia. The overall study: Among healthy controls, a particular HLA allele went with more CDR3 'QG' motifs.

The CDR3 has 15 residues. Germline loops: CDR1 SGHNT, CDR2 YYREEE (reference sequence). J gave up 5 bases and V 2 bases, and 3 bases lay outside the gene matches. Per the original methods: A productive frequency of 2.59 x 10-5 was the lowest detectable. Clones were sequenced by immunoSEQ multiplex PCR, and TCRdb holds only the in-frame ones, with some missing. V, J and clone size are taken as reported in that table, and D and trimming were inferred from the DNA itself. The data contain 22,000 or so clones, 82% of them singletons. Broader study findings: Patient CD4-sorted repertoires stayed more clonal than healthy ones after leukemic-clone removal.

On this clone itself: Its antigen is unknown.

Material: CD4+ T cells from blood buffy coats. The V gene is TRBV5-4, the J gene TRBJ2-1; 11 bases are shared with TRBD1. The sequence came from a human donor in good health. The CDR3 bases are TGTGCCAGCAGCTTTGGACAGGGGGCAAACAATGAGCAGTTCTTC. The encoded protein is CASSFGQGANNEQFF.